A single sample gave rise to the 15 T cell receptor beta chains below, sequenced in a study of T cell responses to AZD1222 COVID-19 vaccine. Only in-frame clones appear in the TCRdb table, and some are missing; sequencing was by immunoSEQ multiplex PCR. The table lists roughly 200,000 clones, around 94% of them singletons. The sample in question was peripheral blood, obtained on day 0 of AZD1222 vaccination. The receptor source for this set is an adult in good health.

The V gene is TRBV28, the J gene TRBJ1-1; D remains ambiguous. CDR1 is MDHEN, CDR2 SYDVKM, per germline. Trimming removed 3 bases from V and 8 bases from J, with 7 bases in between. The CDR3 covers 11 residues. This chain's CDR3 is CASSFNIEAFF. CDR3 sequence (DNA): TGTGCCAGCAGTTTCAACATAGAAGCTTTCTTT.

The DNA of the CDR3 is TGTGCCAGCAGCTTAGGAGTGTCCGCCTTGGAGCAGTTCTTC. It yields the protein CASSLGVSALEQFF. V and J are TRBV7-9 and TRBJ2-1; D call uncertain. Germline V gene lookup returns CDR1 SEHNR and CDR2 FQNEAQ (reference sequence). Trimming cost V 1 base and J 10 bases, with 14 bases left between them. The CDR3 is 14 amino acids.

The chain recombines TRBV4-1 with TRBJ2-1; no firm D call. The V and J ends lost 0 bases and 0 bases respectively, with 12 bases between them. Germline V gene lookup returns CDR1 MGHRA and CDR2 YSYEKL. The CDR3 extends over 17 amino acids. CDR3 in amino acids: CASSQDLGQFSYNEQFF. Written as DNA, the CDR3 is TGCGCCAGCAGCCAAGATCTCGGGCAGTTCTCCTACAATGAGCAGTTCTTC.

The chain combines TRBV19 with TRBJ1-6; D is uncertain. Germline CDR1 LNHDA, CDR2 SQIVND (reference sequence). Between the trimmed V and J ends, which lost 9 bases and 4 bases, there was a span of 10 bases. CDR3 length: 13 residues. Here the CDR3 reads CARDLGYNSPLHF. CDR3 DNA sequence: TGTGCCAGAGACTTGGGTTATAATTCACCCCTCCACTTT.

The V gene is TRBV7-2, the J gene TRBJ2-1, with 7 bases fitting TRBD2. The ends lost 0 bases at V and 1 base at J; junction bases unmatched: 6. CDR1 is SGHTA and CDR2 is FQGNSA in the germline V gene. The CDR3 has 17 residues. Written as DNA, the CDR3 is TGTGCCAGCAGCTTAGCGGGTGGGCGGGGGTCCTACAATGAGCAGTTCTTC. This codes for CASSLAGGRGSYNEQFF.

This clone was counted once. The chain joins TRBV28 to TRBJ1-2, with 12 bases lining up with TRBD1. Trimming took 7 bases from V and 7 from J; bases not matched to a gene: 7. Germline assignment: CDR1 MDHEN and CDR2 SYDVKM. The CDR3 loop spans 14 amino acids. This CDR3 is CASTPGQGAFGYTF. The CDR3 nucleotides are TGTGCCAGCACGCCGGGACAGGGGGCGTTTGGCTACACCTTC.

V gene TRBV12-3 or TRBV12-4 combines with J gene TRBJ2-7; D uncertain. CDR3 length: 13 amino acids. The ends were cut back, 4 bases at V and 0 bases at J, with 7 bases in the middle. In DNA, the CDR3 is TGTGCCAGCAGTTCACAGAGCTCCTACGAGCAGTACTTC. It translates to CASSSQSSYEQYF.

The chain is built from TRBV3-1 (or the pseudogene TRBV3-2) and TRBJ2-5; 8 nucleotides agree with TRBD2. V dropped 7 bases and J dropped 2; count of bases not matched to a gene: 9. Germline CDR1 LGHDT, CDR2 YNNKEL (reference sequence). The CDR3 consists of 15 residues. The CDR3 DNA reads as TGTGCCAGCACGGGGTCAGCGGGGGATCAAGAGACCCAGTACTTC. It yields the protein CASTGSAGDQETQYF.

CDR3 residues: CASSRGQENEAFF. The CDR3 bases are TGTGCCAGCAGTAGGGGACAGGAGAATGAAGCTTTCTTT. This chain joins TRBV6-5 and TRBJ1-1, with 8 nucleotides matching TRBD1. This CDR3 contains 13 residues. Germline assignment: CDR1 MNHEY and CDR2 SVGAGI. V trimming: 5 bases; J trimming: 7 bases; junction bases outside the gene matches: 6.

CDR3 amino acids: CASSQGSGAGTDTQYF. The CDR3 DNA reads as TGTGCCAGTAGCCAGGGTTCAGGGGCTGGCACAGATACGCAGTATTTT. The chain is built from TRBV19 and TRBJ2-3; D may be TRBD1 (6 bases). This CDR3 spans 16 amino acids. Trimming stripped 6 bases from V and 1 base from J, with 17 bases between. Germline CDR1 is LNHDA and CDR2 is SQIVND (reference sequence).

The J gene is TRBJ2-7, the V gene TRBV5-1, with D perhaps being TRBD1 or TRBD2 (5 bases each). V lost 3 bases and J 0 bases, leaving 10 bases between the germline ends. This CDR3 spans 14 amino acids. CDR1 is SGHRS and CDR2 is YFSETQ in the germline V gene. DNA for the CDR3: TGCGCCAGCAGCTCGAGGGGCAGCTCCTACGAGCAGTACTTC. Residues: CASSSRGSSYEQYF.

The chain couples TRBV9 to TRBJ1-6; D might be TRBD1 (5 bases). The CDR3 is made up of 15 amino acids. Germline V gene data show CDR1 as SGDLS and CDR2 as YYNGEE. Trimming stripped 4 bases from V and 14 bases from J, with 22 bases between. The CDR3 sequence: CASSPRTPPYGSLHF. In DNA form, the CDR3 reads TGTGCCAGCAGCCCCCGGACACCACCATATGGATCCCTCCACTTT. The variable domain in full, completed from reference TRBV9 and TRBJ1-6, reads DSGVTQTPKHLITATGQRVTLRCSPRSGDLSVYWYQQSLDQGLQFLIQYYNGEERAKGNILERFSAQQFPDLHSELNLSSLELGDSALYFCASSPRTPPYGSLHFGNGTRLTVT.

This chain links TRBV29-1 with TRBJ1-5, with TRBD1 identical over 8 bases. With V trimmed by 6 bases and J by 3 bases, 16 bases remained unmatched. The germline V gene encodes CDR1 SQVTM and CDR2 ANQGSEA. The CDR3 extends over 17 amino acids. The chain's CDR3 is CSVRTPGQEKPNQPQHF. The CDR3 DNA is TGCAGCGTCCGAACTCCGGGACAGGAGAAACCCAATCAGCCCCAGCATTTT.

The CDR3 DNA reads as TGTGCCAGCAGCCAAATGTACGGGGAGCAGTACTTC. Amino acid sequence: CASSQMYGEQYF. The rearrangement uses TRBV3-1 (or the pseudogene TRBV3-2) and TRBJ2-7; D not certain. This CDR3 is built from 12 residues. Per germline, CDR1 LGHDT and CDR2 YNNKEL (reference sequence). The V and J ends lost 2 bases and 7 bases respectively, with 9 bases between them.

The J gene is TRBJ1-2, the V gene TRBV3-1 (or the pseudogene TRBV3-2); tentative D call: TRBD1 (5 bases). CDR1 is LGHDT, CDR2 YNNKEL, per germline (reference sequence). Trimming shortened V by 1 base and J by 11 bases, and 14 bases separated the two germline ends. This CDR3 contains 13 residues. CDR3 protein: CASSQVGKGTYTF. CDR3 bases: TGTGCCAGCAGCCAAGTCGGAAAGGGGACGTACACCTTC.